This TCR beta chain was obtained from a study of cytomegalovirus exposure and HLA in healthy donors. Background on the study: There were approximately 85 million unique TCRs (from HLA-typed donors) in an early data release.

V trimming: 3 bases; J trimming: 3 bases; junction bases outside the gene matches: 6. The CDR3 loop spans 15 amino acids. Germline V gene sequence: CDR1 LNHDA, CDR2 SQIVND (reference sequence). Primers: 60 Vbeta forward and 13 Jbeta reverse. Method: immunoSEQ multiplex PCR; TCRdb's copy keeps in-frame clones and lacks some. The data contain 130,000 to 150,000 clones, about 80% of them seen just once; the ten biggest clones take up about 13%. The gene calls are TRBV19 and TRBJ2-3; 7 bases align to TRBD1. Sequenced material: PBMCs. This receptor was taken from a man aged 40-49 years in good health and CMV-seropositive. The CDR3, as DNA: TGTGCCAGTAGTATCGACAGGGTCAGGACAGATACGCAGTATTTT. Amino acid sequence: CASSIDRVRTDTQYF.